These 18 T cell receptor beta chains share one sample of origin, sequenced in a study of T-cell reconstitution after alpha-beta-depleted transplantation in children. The authors prepared the TCRbeta library with unique molecular identifiers. Each CDR3 protein gets one entry after TCRdb re-called the PCR reads with MiXCR. The sample lists 900,000 or so distinct CDR3 sequences; roughly 16% were seen once. The source was PBMCs, mostly from graft donor cells, collected 360 days after TCRalphabeta/CD19-depleted stem cell transplant. These receptors were taken from a male patient younger than 18 who had a stem cell transplant for acute lymphoblastic leukemia, so the T cells may come from the graft donor.

The chain combines TRBV13 with TRBJ2-2; D might be TRBD1 (6 bases). Germline V gives CDR1 PRHDT, CDR2 FYEKMQ (reference sequence). CDR3 size: 13 residues. Trimming took 10 bases from V and 1 from J, leaving 10 bases between them. The CDR3 spells CATLTGNTGELFF. The CDR3, as DNA: TGTGCCACCCTGACAGGGAACACCGGGGAGCTGTTTTTT.

This clonotype was picked up a small number of times. The chain couples TRBV4-1 to TRBJ2-1, with 9 bases lining up with TRBD2. V lost 2 bases and J lost 12; bases outside the gene matches: 2. This CDR3 has 12 amino acids. Germline CDR1 is MGHRA and CDR2 is YSYEKL. Here the CDR3 reads CASSQPAGGQFF. The CDR3 nucleotides read TGCGCCAGCAGCCAACCAGCGGGGGGGCAGTTCTTC.

The chain employs TRBV5-5 and TRBJ2-7; 7 bases are shared with TRBD1. The V and J ends lost 0 bases and 3 bases, in that order; junction bases with no gene match: 12. The CDR3 is 17 residues long. From germline, CDR1 is SGHKS and CDR2 YYEKEE (reference sequence). The CDR3 sequence is CASSLDFVGQMSYEQYF. In DNA form, the CDR3 reads TGTGCCAGCAGCTTGGATTTCGTGGGACAGATGAGCTACGAGCAGTACTTC.

This rearrangement joins TRBV29-1 to TRBJ2-5; TRBD1 matches 10 bases. This CDR3 is built from 12 residues. The germline CDR1 and CDR2 sequences are SQVTM and ANQGSEA. V lost 7 bases, J lost 9 bases, and 8 bases stayed unmatched. CDR3 nucleotide sequence: TGCAGCGGCCGACAGGGGGCCGGGGCCCAGTACTTC. This encodes CSGRQGAGAQYF.

The chain links TRBV20-1 to TRBJ1-4; 10 nucleotides agree with TRBD1. V lost 0 bases and J lost 5; bases outside the gene matches: 6. Germline loops: CDR1 DFQATT, CDR2 SNEGSKA (reference sequence). CDR3 length: 16 amino acids. CDR3 nucleotides: TGCAGTGCTAGAGAGAGGGACAGGGGTTGGAATGAAAAACTGTTTTTT. Translation gives CSARERDRGWNEKLFF.

This clonotype was picked up many times. J is TRBJ2-7 and V is TRBV12-3 or TRBV12-4; 7 nucleotides line up with TRBD1. Germline trimming cut 1 base from V and 3 bases from J; bases unmatched to any gene: 6. This CDR3 comprises 15 residues. The CDR3 sequence is CASSLGYRGSYEQYF. Written as DNA, the CDR3 is TGTGCCAGCAGTTTAGGGTACAGGGGCAGCTACGAGCAGTACTTC.

In this sample, this clonotype turned up a few times. The rearrangement joins TRBV10-3 to TRBJ2-1, with 10 bases lining up with TRBD2. The CDR3 is made up of 16 amino acids. With V trimmed by 1 base and J by 7 bases, 7 bases remained unmatched. Germline-derived CDR1 and CDR2 are ENHRY and SYGVKD. The CDR3 spells CAISEWPSGSQNEQFF. The CDR3 DNA follows: TGTGCCATCAGTGAGTGGCCTAGCGGGAGTCAGAATGAGCAGTTCTTC.

The genes are TRBV19 and TRBJ2-1; weak D call: TRBD2 (5 bases). Trimming shortened V by 7 bases and J by 0 bases, and 13 bases separated the two germline ends. The CDR3 has 15 amino acids. The germline gives CDR1 LNHDA, CDR2 SQIVND (reference sequence). The chain's CDR3 is CASTPGTYSYNEQFF. DNA for the CDR3: TGTGCCAGTACTCCGGGAACTTACTCCTACAATGAGCAGTTCTTC. The whole variable domain, filled in from reference TRBV19 and TRBJ2-1, reads DGGITQSPKYLFRKEGQNVTLSCEQNLNHDAMYWYRQDPGQGLRLIYYSQIVNDFQKGDIAEGYSVSREKKESFPLTVTSAQKNPTAFYLCASTPGTYSYNEQFFGPGTRLTVL.

The rearrangement uses TRBV24-1 and TRBJ2-3; 7 positions agree with TRBD1. Germline CDR1 and CDR2: KGHDR and SFDVKD. V shed 4 bases and J 3 bases; nucleotides not matched to a gene: 3. This CDR3 spans 14 amino acids. The CDR3, as DNA: TGTGCCACCAGTGAGACAGGGCGAACAGATACGCAGTATTTT. Its protein product is CATSETGRTDTQYF.

The chain uses TRBV29-1 and TRBJ2-5; D gene unclear. The CDR3 extends over 13 amino acids. Between the trimmed V and J ends, which lost 8 bases and 2 bases, there was a span of 15 bases. Germline CDR1 reads SQVTM; CDR2 reads ANQGSEA. Here the CDR3 DNA reads TGCAGCCCCAAAAGGGCGGTTCAAGAGACCCAGTACTTC. It codes for CSPKRAVQETQYF.

This clonotype was observed a few times. V is TRBV5-1 and J is TRBJ2-5, with D perhaps assigned TRBD1 or TRBD2 (5 bases each). The V gene's germline CDR1 is SGHRS and CDR2 YFSETQ. CDR3 length: 12 amino acids. V lost 0 bases, J lost 10 bases, and 10 bases lay in between. CDR3 sequence: CASSLVLGDQYF. CDR3 in DNA: TGCGCCAGCAGCTTGGTGTTGGGGGACCAGTACTTC.

This clonotype was picked up a small number of times. This sequence joins TRBV5-1 and TRBJ2-5, with D maybe TRBD1 (5 bases). Germline V gene lookup returns CDR1 SGHRS and CDR2 YFSETQ. The CDR3 extends over 14 amino acids. The V and J ends lost 0 bases and 13 bases respectively, with 19 bases between them. In DNA, the CDR3 is TGCGCCAGCAGCTTGGCCGCAGGGCGCCCCCCCCGGTACTTC. This gives the protein CASSLAAGRPPRYF.

V gene TRBV2 combines with J gene TRBJ2-7; tentatively, D is TRBD1 (6 bases). The CDR3 spans 15 residues. In germline, CDR1 is SNHLY, CDR2 FYNNEI. V was trimmed by 5 bases and J by 5 bases, leaving 19 bases between them. CDR3 DNA: TGTGCCAGCAGTCCCAGGGGCTCAAAGTCCGACGAGCAGTACTTC. Encoded protein: CASSPRGSKSDEQYF. Based on the CDR3 plus reference TRBV2 and TRBJ2-7, the full variable domain is EPEVTQTPSHQVTQMGQEVILRCVPISNHLYFYWYRQILGQKVEFLVSFYNNEISEKSEIFDDQFSVERPDGSNFTLKIRSTKLEDSAMYFCASSPRGSKSDEQYFGPGTRLTVT.

This clonotype appeared a few times. This sequence joins TRBV6-5 and TRBJ2-4; 8 positions match TRBD1. V was pared by 2 bases and J by 0 bases, with 9 bases of the junction left unmatched. Per germline, CDR1 MNHEY and CDR2 SVGAGI. This CDR3 spans 18 amino acids. This CDR3 is CASSYRQGSSLAKNIQYF. The DNA for the CDR3 is TGTGCCAGCAGTTACCGACAGGGGTCTAGCCTAGCCAAAAACATTCAGTACTTC.

V is TRBV20-1 and J is TRBJ1-2; 9 positions match TRBD1. V shed 2 bases, J shed 4 bases, and the junction held 8 bases outside the gene matches. Per the germline V gene, CDR1 is DFQATT and CDR2 is SNEGSKA (reference sequence). The CDR3 is made up of 15 amino acids. The CDR3 sequence: CSARRQGGSGYGYTF. The CDR3, as DNA: TGCAGTGCTAGACGACAGGGGGGGTCTGGCTATGGCTACACCTTC.

This clonotype has a count of ten or more. This chain links TRBV5-5 with TRBJ2-7, with 7 bases lining up with TRBD2. V gave up 4 bases and J gave up 4 bases; unmatched junction bases: 8. The CDR3 is made up of 14 amino acids. Germline V gene sequence: CDR1 SGHKS, CDR2 YYEKEE (reference sequence). CDR3 protein: CASSPDAREYEQYF. The CDR3 DNA follows: TGTGCCAGCAGCCCTGACGCGCGGGAGTACGAGCAGTACTTC.

A few counts support this clonotype. This chain uses TRBV20-1 with TRBJ2-1; TRBD2 aligns across 12 bases. The germline V gene encodes CDR1 DFQATT and CDR2 SNEGSKA (reference sequence). The CDR3 runs to 16 residues. V trimming: 4 bases; J trimming: 8 bases; junction bases outside the gene matches: 12. CDR3: CSAKMASGRAWDEQFF. CDR3 coding DNA: TGCAGTGCTAAAATGGCTAGCGGGAGGGCATGGGATGAGCAGTTCTTC.

This clonotype was found many times. The chain joins TRBV12-3 or TRBV12-4 to TRBJ1-3; D is uncertain. This CDR3 has 15 amino acids. V lost 4 bases to trimming and J lost 4 bases, with 14 bases between them. CDR3: CASSSDGVLGNTIYF. The CDR3 coding sequence is TGTGCCAGCAGTTCTGACGGAGTTTTAGGAAACACCATATATTTT.